Listed below are T cell receptor beta chains from one sample, sequenced in a study of neurological immune-mediated disorders. TCRdb itself ran the 5' RACE reads through MiXCR, one entry per CDR3 protein. The sample carries approximately 70,000 distinct CDR3 sequences, approximately 10% recorded once. The sample was PBMCs. These TCRs come from a man aged 25-45 years in good health. The CDR3 runs from the conserved cysteine through the conserved F or W. A D gene is named only where the DNA matches it firmly. Some rows mark clone size as missing; the rest say once, few, many or name a class of expanded clone.

.	TRBV10-3	.	TRBJ2-1	CAISEREVQLF	TGTGCCATCAGTGAAAGGGAGGTGCAGTTATTC
.	TRBV28	.	TRBJ2-1	CASSSQFLPNEQFF	TGTGCCAGCAGTTCACAATTTTTGCCCAATGAGCAGTTCTTC
.	TRBV28	many	TRBJ1-1	CASGTLEAFF	TGTGCCAGCGGGACACTTGAAGCTTTCTTT
.	TRBV27	few	TRBJ2-7	CASTPVGDTTYEQYF	TGTGCCAGCACCCCTGTGGGGGACACCACCTACGAGCAGTACTTC
.	TRBV24-1	many	TRBJ2-5	CATSDRTHDDETQYF	TGTGCCACCAGTGATAGGACACACGACGATGAGACCCAGTACTTC
.	TRBV2	many	TRBJ2-1	CASLLYNEQFF	TGTGCCAGCCTCCTGTACAATGAGCAGTTCTTC
.	TRBV28	many	TRBJ2-7	CAREGQTYEQYF	TGTGCCAGGGAGGGACAGACCTACGAGCAGTACTTC
TRBD1	TRBV29-1	many	TRBJ2-7	CSVSASWTGGNEQYF	TGCAGCGTTTCCGCGTCCTGGACAGGGGGCAACGAGCAGTACTTC
TRBD1	TRBV10-3	many	TRBJ1-1	CAISELTGKNTEAFF	TGTGCCATCAGTGAGTTGACAGGGAAGAACACTGAAGCTTTCTTT
.	TRBV25-1	many	TRBJ1-6	CASSGFGVVNNSPLHF	TGTGCCAGCAGTGGATTCGGGGTTGTGAATAATTCACCCCTCCACTTT
TRBD2	TRBV6-6	many	TRBJ2-2	CASNPGAGGPGELFF	TGTGCCAGCAACCCAGGGGCGGGAGGCCCCGGGGAGCTGTTTTTT
TRBD1	TRBV7-2	many	TRBJ1-2	CASSWDRTSGYTF	TGTGCCAGCAGCTGGGACAGGACCAGCGGCTACACCTTC
TRBD2	TRBV28	many	TRBJ2-5	CASRRGLAHETQYF	TGTGCCAGCAGGCGGGGACTAGCCCATGAGACCCAGTACTTC
TRBD2	TRBV9	many	TRBJ2-1	CASSVGLASSYNEQFF	TGTGCCAGCAGCGTAGGACTAGCTAGCTCCTACAATGAGCAGTTCTTC
.	TRBV7-3	many	TRBJ2-3	CASSSDLGDTQYF	TGTGCCAGCAGCTCCGATCTGGGGGATACGCAGTATTTT
.	TRBV12-3/TRBV12-4	many	TRBJ2-4	CASSTDRDFKNIQYF	TGTGCCAGCAGTACCGACCGGGACTTCAAAAACATTCAGTACTTC
TRBD2	TRBV5-1	.	TRBJ2-3	CANSSLAGVTDTRYF	TGCGCCAACAGCTCGCTAGCGGGAGTCACAGATACGCGGTATTTT
TRBD1	TRBV28	many	TRBJ1-3	CASRLPGTGFFGNTIYF	TGTGCCAGCAGGCTCCCCGGGACAGGGTTTTTTGGAAACACCATATATTTT
.	TRBV19	many	TRBJ1-1	CATGPLQGVSEAFF	TGTGCCACCGGGCCCCTCCAAGGGGTCTCTGAAGCTTTCTTT
TRBD2	TRBV20-1	.	TRBJ2-1	CSARGRSGSINEQFF	TGCAGTGCTAGAGGCAGGAGCGGGAGTATTAATGAGCAGTTCTTC
TRBD2	TRBV20-1	many	TRBJ2-5	CSARAELAGLGETQYF	TGCAGTGCTAGAGCGGAACTAGCGGGCCTGGGGGAGACCCAGTACTTC
.	TRBV5-1	many	TRBJ2-2	CASSLAAATGELFF	TGCGCCAGCAGCTTGGCGGCAGCCACCGGGGAGCTGTTTTTT
.	TRBV10-2	few	TRBJ2-3	CASSSFQRTDTQYF	TGCGCCAGCTCTAGCTTCCAACGCACAGATACGCAGTATTTT
.	TRBV12-3/TRBV12-4	many	TRBJ1-5	CASRNRGAGQPQHF	TGTGCCAGCAGAAATAGGGGGGCAGGTCAGCCCCAGCATTTT
.	TRBV7-2	.	TRBJ1-6	CASSSQRTVNSPLHF	TGTGCCAGCAGCTCCCAGCGGACAGTCAATTCACCCCTCCACTTT
.	TRBV2	many	TRBJ1-2	CASSALPGLGYYGYTF	TGTGCCAGCAGTGCCCTGCCGGGACTGGGGTACTATGGCTACACCTTC
TRBD2	TRBV5-1	many	TRBJ2-3	CASSTGLALTDTQYF	TGCGCCAGCAGCACTGGACTAGCGCTCACAGATACGCAGTATTTT
.	TRBV12-3/TRBV12-4	many	TRBJ1-1	CASSFGRLLAFF	TGTGCCAGCAGTTTTGGTCGATTGTTAGCTTTCTTT
TRBD2	TRBV20-1	many	TRBJ2-1	CSARLFPSGSYNEQFF	TGCAGTGCTAGACTGTTTCCTAGCGGCTCCTACAATGAGCAGTTCTTC
TRBD2	TRBV14	.	TRBJ2-7	CASSPKDPSGREQNF	TGTGCCAGCAGCCCGAAAGACCCGTCAGGGCGGGAGCAGAACTTC
TRBD2	TRBV12-3/TRBV12-4	many	TRBJ2-3	CASSFVTSGREDTQYF	TGTGCCAGCAGTTTCGTGACTAGCGGGAGGGAGGATACGCAGTATTTT
TRBD1	TRBV28	many	TRBJ2-5	CASSLLSGGEETQYF	TGTGCCAGCAGTTTACTTTCAGGGGGCGAGGAGACCCAGTACTTC
.	TRBV12-3/TRBV12-4	.	TRBJ2-7	CATGGISSYEQYF	TGTGCCACCGGCGGGATTAGCTCCTACGAGCAGTACTTC
TRBD1	TRBV12-3/TRBV12-4	many	TRBJ2-7	CASILDRGSTYEQYF	TGTGCCAGCATCCTAGACAGGGGGAGTACCTACGAGCAGTACTTC
.	TRBV18	.	TRBJ2-7	CASSPVSDRPYEQYF	TGTGCCAGCTCACCAGTGTCAGATAGACCCTACGAGCAGTACTTC
TRBD1	TRBV27	many	TRBJ2-3	CASSVRGKTDTQYF	TGTGCCAGCAGTGTCAGGGGGAAGACAGATACGCAGTATTTT
.	TRBV28	many	TRBJ2-7	CASSSVGSYEQYF	TGTGCCAGCAGCTCCGTTGGGTCCTACGAGCAGTACTTC
.	TRBV28	.	TRBJ2-7	CASSLVAEYEQYF	TGTGCCAGCAGTTTAGTGGCAGAGTACGAGCAGTACTTC
TRBD2	TRBV14	.	TRBJ2-1	CASSPGTSLNEQFF	TGTGCCAGCAGCCCCGGGACTAGCCTTAATGAGCAGTTCTTC
.	TRBV28	many	TRBJ2-5	CASSLNQETQYF	TGTGCCAGCAGTTTAAACCAAGAGACCCAGTACTTC
TRBD2	TRBV20-1	many	TRBJ2-7	CSALQTSTDEQYF	TGCAGTGCTTTACAGACTAGCACAGACGAGCAGTACTTC
.	TRBV20-1	many	TRBJ2-1	CSEKSSYNEQFF	TGCAGTGAGAAGTCTTCATACAATGAGCAGTTCTTC
.	TRBV20-1	many	TRBJ2-7	CSARDYPGWQGSSYEQYF	TGCAGTGCTAGAGATTACCCCGGGTGGCAGGGAAGCTCCTACGAGCAGTACTTC
.	TRBV5-5	.	TRBJ1-5	CASSLTGGFGQPQHF	TGTGCCAGCAGCTTGACAGGAGGATTCGGACAGCCCCAGCATTTT
TRBD2	TRBV5-1	many	TRBJ2-5	CASSVGPGEGRQETQYF	TGCGCCAGCAGCGTGGGACCCGGGGAGGGGCGCCAAGAGACCCAGTACTTC
.	TRBV27	many	TRBJ1-2	CASSFVGRSYGYTF	TGTGCCAGCAGTTTTGTTGGCAGAAGCTATGGCTACACCTTC
TRBD1	TRBV12-3/TRBV12-4	many	TRBJ1-5	CASSPTGAGQPQHF	TGTGCCAGCAGCCCGACAGGGGCTGGGCAGCCCCAGCATTTT
TRBD2	TRBV25-1	.	TRBJ2-7	CASSLAVFYEQYF	TGTGCCAGCAGTCTAGCGGTGTTCTACGAGCAGTACTTC
.	TRBV28	many	TRBJ2-3	CASTRWGSGSTDTQYF	TGTGCCAGCACCAGATGGGGTAGCGGTAGCACAGATACGCAGTATTTT
.	TRBV7-6	many	TRBJ2-5	CASSSRGGSETQYF	TGTGCCAGCAGCTCAAGAGGAGGGAGTGAGACCCAGTACTTC
.	TRBV20-1	many	TRBJ2-7	CSARDHRGLAGSYEQYF	TGCAGTGCTAGAGATCATCGAGGTCTAGCTGGATCCTACGAGCAGTACTTC
TRBD2	TRBV7-9	many	TRBJ2-7	CASSTTSGRAGEQYF	TGTGCCAGCAGTACGACTAGCGGGAGGGCCGGCGAGCAGTACTTC
TRBD1	TRBV27	many	TRBJ1-1	CASSPGTGGWGFF	TGTGCCAGCAGTCCCGGGACAGGGGGCTGGGGCTTCTTT
TRBD2	TRBV7-2	many	TRBJ2-7	CASRPPGLAPLEQYF	TGTGCCAGCAGGCCGCCGGGACTAGCCCCCCTCGAGCAGTACTTC
TRBD1	TRBV7-3	many	TRBJ2-3	CASSIQGAGTDTQYF	TGTGCCAGCAGTATACAGGGGGCGGGCACAGATACGCAGTATTTT
.	TRBV18	many	TRBJ1-5	CASSPPGGAGGQPQHF	TGTGCCAGCTCACCACCGGGGGGCGCGGGGGGTCAGCCCCAGCATTTT
.	TRBV2	many	TRBJ2-3	CASSEVAAGTQYF	TGTGCCAGCAGTGAAGTAGCCGCGGGGACGCAGTATTTT
TRBD2	TRBV28	many	TRBJ2-5	CASSLLGTSGSQETQYF	TGTGCCAGCAGCCTTTTGGGGACTAGCGGTTCTCAAGAGACCCAGTACTTC